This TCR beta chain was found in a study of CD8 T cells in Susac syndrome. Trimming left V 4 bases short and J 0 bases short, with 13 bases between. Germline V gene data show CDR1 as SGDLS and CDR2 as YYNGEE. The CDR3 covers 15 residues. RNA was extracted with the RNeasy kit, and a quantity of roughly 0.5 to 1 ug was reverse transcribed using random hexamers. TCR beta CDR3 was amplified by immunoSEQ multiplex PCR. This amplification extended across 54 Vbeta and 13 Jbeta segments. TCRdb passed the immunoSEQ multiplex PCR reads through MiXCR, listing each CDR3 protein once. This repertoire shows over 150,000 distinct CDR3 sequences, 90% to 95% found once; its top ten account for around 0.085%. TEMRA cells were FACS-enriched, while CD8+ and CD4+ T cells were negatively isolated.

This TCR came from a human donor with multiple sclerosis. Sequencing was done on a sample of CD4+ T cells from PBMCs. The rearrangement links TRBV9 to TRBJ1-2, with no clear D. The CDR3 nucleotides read TGTGCCAGCAGCCTTGGGGTGGAAGCTAACTATGGCTACACCTTC. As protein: CASSLGVEANYGYTF.